These 32 T cell receptor beta chains came from one sample sequenced in a study of blood T cells in healthy people across ages. A sample-barcoded 5' primer and a J-beta primer mix were used in a second PCR of roughly 7 to 11 cycles. Using its own MiXCR run on the 5' RACE reads, TCRdb lists one record per CDR3 protein. The sample shows hundreds of thousands of distinct CDR3 sequences, 46% of them seen only once. The source material was blood. Receptors were obtained from a man at least 80 years old in good health.

The rearrangement joins TRBV6-2 or TRBV6-3 to TRBJ2-4; 12 bases map to TRBD2. With the DNA end fitting TRBJ2-7 better, the J assignment may be wrong. The germline gives CDR1 MNHEY, CDR2 SVGEGT. The CDR3 runs 14 residues. This chain's CDR3 is CASTGLAGSYEQYF. Written as DNA, the CDR3 is TGTGCCAGCACCGGACTAGCGGGGAGTTACGAGCAGTACTTC.

There are many counts of this clonotype. The rearrangement uses TRBV4-3 and TRBJ2-6; D is perhaps TRBD1 (6 bases). Germline V gene sequence: CDR1 LGHNA, CDR2 YSLEER. The CDR3 length is 16 residues. Between the trimmed V and J ends, which lost 1 base and 4 bases, there was a span of 11 bases. This chain's CDR3 is CASSQAGAYGANVLTF. CDR3 DNA sequence: TGCGCCAGCAGCCAAGCAGGGGCATACGGGGCCAACGTCCTGACTTTC.

The CDR3 nucleotides are TGTGCCAGCAGCCCTTGGGAGGGATGGAACACTGAAGCTTTCTTT. Protein: CASSPWEGWNTEAFF. The chain recombines TRBV14 with TRBJ1-1; no firm D call. The CDR3 is made up of 15 amino acids. From germline, CDR1 is SGHDN and CDR2 FVKESK. Trimming took 4 bases from V and 1 from J, leaving 13 bases between them.

This chain uses TRBV29-1 with TRBJ2-3; D is undetermined. Trimming removed 3 bases from V and 8 bases from J, with 15 bases in between. Germline assignment: CDR1 SQVTM and CDR2 ANQGSEA. The CDR3 loop spans 13 amino acids. The CDR3 loop is CSVEGQPSFTQYF. Written as DNA, the CDR3 is TGCAGCGTTGAGGGCCAACCTTCATTTACGCAGTATTTT.

This clonotype occurred many times. V and J are TRBV29-1 and TRBJ2-5; D may be TRBD1 or TRBD2 (5 bases each). The CDR3 extends over 15 amino acids. Germline values: CDR1 SQVTM, CDR2 ANQGSEA. Trimming left V 8 bases short and J 0 bases short, with 19 bases between. In nucleotides, the CDR3 is TGCAGCAGCCGGGGCGGGCAAGAGTACCAAGAGACCCAGTACTTC. Its translation is CSSRGGQEYQETQYF.

The chain combines TRBV5-6 with TRBJ2-7; D might be TRBD1 (5 bases). V was shortened by 0 bases and J by 5 bases, with 15 bases between the two germline ends. CDR3 length: 15 residues. CDR1 SGHDT and CDR2 YYEEEE come from the germline V gene. The CDR3 is CASSLELRLGHEQYF. CDR3 bases: TGTGCCAGCAGCTTGGAGCTACGCCTGGGGCACGAGCAGTACTTC.

The J gene is TRBJ2-7, the V gene TRBV24-1; tentative D call: TRBD1 (5 bases). CDR1 and CDR2 (germline): KGHDR, SFDVKD. CDR3 length: 16 residues. V gave up 6 bases and J gave up 7 bases, with 24 bases separating them. CDR3 in DNA: TGTGCCACCAGTTTCTCTGGGGCAAGGACCTACAATGAGCAGTACTTC. This codes for CATSFSGARTYNEQYF.

The chain joins TRBV12-3 or TRBV12-4 to TRBJ2-7, with 8 bases identical to TRBD1. The last part of the DNA fits TRBJ2-4 better; the J call may be wrong. The CDR3 consists of 15 residues. The CDR3 coding sequence is TGTGCCAGCAGTCATTCAGGGGGCGATTTAAACATTCAGTACTTC. This translates into CASSHSGGDLNIQYF.

This chain uses TRBV7-2 with TRBJ1-6; 8 bases agree with TRBD1. CDR1 and CDR2 (germline): SGHTA, FQGNSA. V trimming: 4 bases; J trimming: 9 bases; junction bases outside the gene matches: 8. CDR3 length: 15 amino acids. CDR3 nucleotides: TGTGCCAGCAGCTACCGGGACAGGCCCTTTTCACCCCTCCACTTT. Amino acids: CASSYRDRPFSPLHF.

This chain joins TRBV3-1 and TRBJ2-1; no clear D. The J call may be faulty, since TRBJ2-7 better matches the DNA end. CDR3 length: 16 amino acids. Germline-derived CDR1 and CDR2 are LGHDT and YNNKEL (reference sequence). The CDR3 DNA is TGTGCCAGCAGCCCGTTGGGCGGAAGCTCCTACAATGAGCAGTACTTC. This codes for CASSPLGGSSYNEQYF.

This sequence joins TRBV7-2 and TRBJ1-2; D gene ambiguous. The V gene lost 2 bases and the J gene lost 2 bases, with 12 bases spanning the gap. The CDR3 contains 15 residues. CDR1 and CDR2 (germline): SGHTA, FQGNSA. The CDR3 DNA is TGTGCCAGCAGCTTACTGGTCGGGCAGAACTATGGCTACACCTTC. Its protein product is CASSLLVGQNYGYTF. Full variable domain (missing parts from reference TRBV7-2 and TRBJ1-2): GAGVSQSPSNKVTEKGKDVELRCDPISGHTALYWYRQSLGQGLEFLIYFQGNSAPDKSGLPSDRFSAERTGGSVSTLTIQRTQQEDSAVYLCASSLLVGQNYGYTFGSGTRLTVV.

This clonotype was picked up a small number of times. The gene calls are TRBV28 and TRBJ1-5; possibly TRBD1 for D (6 bases). Trimming removed 9 bases from V and 0 bases from J, with 15 bases in between. CDR3 size: 15 residues. The germline V gene encodes CDR1 MDHEN and CDR2 SYDVKM. CDR3 sequence reads: CASLGGAFSNQPQHF. CDR3 in DNA: TGTGCCAGTTTGGGGGGGGCGTTTAGCAATCAGCCCCAGCATTTT.

V gene TRBV20-1 combines with J gene TRBJ2-5; D is undetermined. The CDR3 consists of 13 residues. V was trimmed by 5 bases and J by 1 base, leaving 11 bases between them. Germline CDR1 and CDR2: DFQATT and SNEGSKA (reference sequence). The CDR3 here is CSAEDGPQETQYF. The CDR3 DNA is TGCAGTGCTGAGGACGGACCCCAAGAGACCCAGTACTTC.

This sequence joins TRBV2 and TRBJ1-1; D is undetermined. The CDR3 extends over 13 amino acids. Germline-derived CDR1 and CDR2 are SNHLY and FYNNEI. Trimming left V 0 bases short and J 7 bases short, with 9 bases between. This CDR3 is CASSEALTIEAFF. The DNA for the CDR3 is TGTGCCAGCAGTGAAGCGCTTACCATTGAAGCTTTCTTT.

This clonotype has just a few counts. The rearrangement uses TRBV7-3 and TRBJ2-7; 12 bases fit TRBD2. With 1 base clipped from V and 2 bases from J, the junction kept 9 bases outside the gene matches. The CDR3 loop spans 18 amino acids. The germline V gene has CDR1 SGHTA and CDR2 FQGTGA. The CDR3 loop reads CASSLNPPGLAGTYEQYF. The CDR3 nucleotides read TGTGCCAGCAGCTTAAACCCCCCGGGACTAGCGGGTACCTACGAGCAGTACTTC. Supplemented by reference TRBV7-3 and TRBJ2-7, the full variable domain reads GAGVSQTPSNKVTEKGKYVELRCDPISGHTALYWYRQSLGQGPEFLIYFQGTGAADDSGLPNDRFFAVRPEGSVSTLKIQRTERGDSAVYLCASSLNPPGLAGTYEQYFGPGTRLTVT.

J is TRBJ2-7 and V is TRBV28; D uncertain. V lost 6 bases, J lost 5 bases, and 14 bases lay in between. Germline CDR1 reads MDHEN; CDR2 reads SYDVKM. The CDR3 contains 13 residues. Here the CDR3 reads CASSSGIAHEQYF. The CDR3 nucleotides are TGTGCCAGCAGCTCTGGGATAGCCCACGAGCAGTACTTC. Looking up the rest from reference TRBV28 and TRBJ2-7 gives the full variable domain: DVKVTQSSRYLVKRTGEKVFLECVQDMDHENMFWYRQDPGLGLRLIYFSYDVKMKEKGDIPEGYSVSREKKERFSLILESASTNQTSMYLCASSSGIAHEQYFGPGTRLTVT.

There are a few counts of this clonotype. The germline gene is not matched at one end of the junction; a read error may be the cause. The genes are TRBV18 and TRBJ2-7, with 9 bases matching TRBD1. Germline-derived CDR1 and CDR2 are KGHSH and LQKENI. The CDR3 is 15 residues long. The CDR3 region is CASSAPGTGFYEQYF. CDR3 nucleotide sequence: TGTGCCAGCTCAGCACCCGGGACAGGGTTCTACGAGCAGTACTTC. Supplemented by reference TRBV18 and TRBJ2-7, the full variable domain reads NAGVMQNPRHLVRRRGQEARLRCSPMKGHSHVYWYRQLPEEGLKFMVYLQKENIIDESGMPKERFSAEFPKEGPSILRIQQVVRGDSAAYFCASSAPGTGFYEQYFGPGTRLTVT.

This clonotype was observed a few times. This chain uses TRBV6-5 with TRBJ2-7, with 12 bases lining up with TRBD2. CDR1 and CDR2 (germline): MNHEY, SVGAGI. The V and J ends lost 5 bases and 4 bases, in that order; junction bases with no gene match: 9. The CDR3 extends over 16 amino acids. The CDR3 DNA sequence: TGTGCCAGCAGTAGACTAGCGGGAGTAGTCTCTTACGAGCAGTACTTC. Translating gives CASSRLAGVVSYEQYF.

The CDR3 region has the DNA TGCGCCAGCAGCCAAGATATCTCCTACGAGCAGTACTTC. Amino acid sequence: CASSQDISYEQYF. The J gene is TRBJ2-7, the V gene TRBV4-3; no reliable D call. CDR1 and CDR2 from the germline V gene are LGHNA and YSLEER. Trimming took off 0 bases at V and 0 bases at J, with 3 bases between the two ends. CDR3 length: 13 residues.

V and J are TRBV20-1 and TRBJ2-7; tentatively, D is TRBD2 (7 bases). The DNA end is more similar to TRBJ2-5, so the J call may be wrong. Germline CDR1 reads DFQATT; CDR2 reads SNEGSKA (reference sequence). The CDR3 totals 14 residues. In DNA form, the CDR3 reads TGCAGTGCCCTGGACAGAGCGCGGGGGGAGACCCAGTACTTC. It codes for CSALDRARGETQYF.

This clonotype was detected many times. V gene TRBV11-2 combines with J gene TRBJ2-1, with D possibly being TRBD1 or TRBD2 (6 bases each). Between the trimmed V and J ends, which lost 5 bases and 10 bases, there was a span of 18 bases. The CDR3 totals 14 residues. Germline V CDR1 and CDR2: SGHAT, FQNNGV. DNA for the CDR3: TGTGCCAGCAGCCTCGTAGGGGGTCGGGGGGAGCAGTTCTTC. This sequence encodes CASSLVGGRGEQFF.

The CDR3: CASGSTGLAVNEQFF. For the CDR3, the DNA is TGTGCCAGCGGATCCACGGGACTAGCGGTCAATGAGCAGTTCTTC. This rearrangement joins TRBV27 to TRBJ2-1; TRBD2 aligns across 11 bases. V shed 8 bases and J 6 bases; nucleotides not matched to a gene: 9. The CDR3 covers 15 residues. In germline, CDR1 is MNHEY, CDR2 SMNVEV (reference sequence).

This clonotype was counted a few times. The chain joins TRBV5-1 to TRBJ1-4; 7 nucleotides align to TRBD1. Germline assignment: CDR1 SGHRS and CDR2 YFSETQ. V was clipped by 0 bases and J by 8 bases; unmatched bases: 7. This CDR3 is 15 amino acids long. In DNA, the CDR3 is TGCGCCAGCAGCTTGGATAGGGGGCATGAGGAAAAACTGTTTTTT. Its translation is CASSLDRGHEEKLFF.

Regarding this clonotype: A much larger clonotype is one base distant, so this may be a read error. The chain carries TRBV7-2 and TRBJ2-1; D remains unclear. CDR1 is SGHTA, CDR2 FQGNSA, per germline. Between the trimmed V and J ends, which lost 0 bases and 13 bases, there was a span of 19 bases. The CDR3 is made up of 15 amino acids. In DNA form, the CDR3 reads TGTGCCAGCAGCTTAGCGGGTTCAAACCAAGAGACCCAGTTCTTC. Translating gives CASSLAGSNQETQFF. Using reference TRBV7-2 and TRBJ2-1 for the parts outside the CDR3, the full variable domain is GAGVSQSPSNKVTEKGKDVELRCDPISGHTALYWYRQSLGQGLEFLIYFQGNSAPDKSGLPSDRFSAERTGGSVSTLTIQRTQQEDSAVYLCASSLAGSNQETQFFGPGTRLTVL.

The chain combines TRBV7-9 with TRBJ1-2, with TRBD1 as a possible D gene (5 bases). The V gene lost 1 base and the J gene lost 2 bases, with 11 bases spanning the gap. The CDR3 sequence is 15 residues long. Germline lookup yields CDR1 SEHNR and CDR2 FQNEAQ (reference sequence). The CDR3 protein is CASSLDAGDNYGYTF. As DNA, the CDR3 is TGTGCCAGCAGCTTAGATGCGGGGGACAACTATGGCTACACCTTC.

Details on this clonotype: A much more abundant neighbour one base away suggests this may be a read error. The V call is TRBV7-2, the J call TRBJ1-2; no firm D call. CDR3 size: 13 residues. Germline loops: CDR1 SGHTA, CDR2 FQGNSA. CDR3 amino acids: CASSVAGSGGYTF. The CDR3, as DNA: TGTGCCAGCAGCGTAGCCGGGTCTGGGGGCTACACCTTC.

This clonotype appeared a single time. The chain joins TRBV5-5 to TRBJ2-1; 7 bases are a match to TRBD2. Per the germline V gene, CDR1 is SGHKS and CDR2 is YYEKEE (reference sequence). Unmatched junction bases numbered 7, after V lost 2 bases and J lost 5 bases. This CDR3 is built from 15 residues. CDR3: CASSFRLAEHNEQFF. The CDR3 DNA reads TGTGCCAGCAGCTTCCGGCTAGCGGAGCACAATGAGCAGTTCTTC. Full variable domain (rest looked up from reference TRBV5-5 and TRBJ2-1): DAGVTQSPTHLIKTRGQQVTLRCSPISGHKSVSWYQQVLGQGPQFIFQYYEKEERGRGNFPDRFSARQFPNYSSELNVNALLLGDSALYLCASSFRLAEHNEQFFGPGTRLTVL.

This clonotype was seen many times. The genes are TRBV7-2 and TRBJ2-3; unclear D gene. The germline V and J ends were trimmed by 1 base and 3 bases, with 8 bases remaining between them. This CDR3 contains 14 residues. The germline V gene encodes CDR1 SGHTA and CDR2 FQGNSA. CDR3 in amino acids: CASSLVGTTDTQYF. CDR3 sequence (DNA): TGTGCCAGCAGCTTAGTCGGTACGACAGATACGCAGTATTTT.

This clonotype was detected only a few times. The germline gene is not matched at one end of the junction; a read error may be the cause. V usage is TRBV7-2 and J usage is TRBJ2-1; 10 bases align to TRBD2. The CDR3 spans 15 residues. CDR1 SGHTA and CDR2 FQGNSA come from the germline V gene. CDR3 amino acids: CAGSLAGGPYNEQFF. As DNA, the CDR3 is TGTGCCGGCAGCTTAGCGGGAGGTCCCTACAATGAGCAGTTCTTC.

In its sample, this clonotype was seen many times. The chain is built from TRBV30 and TRBJ2-7; 11 bases fit TRBD2. The CDR3 sequence is 16 residues long. The V gene's germline CDR1 is GTSNPN and CDR2 SVGIG (reference sequence). J was trimmed by 1 base and V by 1 base; bases with no gene match: 6. CDR3 sequence: CAWSAAGTSGSYEQYF. Written as DNA, the CDR3 is TGTGCCTGGAGTGCGGCCGGGACTAGCGGTTCCTACGAGCAGTACTTC.

The rearrangement links TRBV20-1 to TRBJ2-3; 7 positions agree with TRBD2. V trimming: 3 bases; J trimming: 5 bases; junction bases outside the gene matches: 11. CDR3 length: 15 amino acids. Germline V gives CDR1 DFQATT, CDR2 SNEGSKA (reference sequence). The DNA for the CDR3 is TGCAGTGCTAGGGAGGTGGGAGGGCCAATAGATACGCAGTATTTT. Its protein product is CSAREVGGPIDTQYF.

The rearrangement links TRBV28 to TRBJ1-1; perhaps TRBD1 as D (6 bases). Germline values: CDR1 MDHEN, CDR2 SYDVKM. There are 15 residues in the CDR3. Trimming removed 6 bases from V and 0 bases from J, with 14 bases in between. The DNA of the CDR3 is TGTGCCAGCAGCCAAACAGGGATCATGAACACTGAAGCTTTCTTT. Translated, it gives CASSQTGIMNTEAFF.